Following are 5 T cell receptor beta chains from one sample sequenced in a study of cytomegalovirus exposure and HLA in healthy donors. PCR amplification relied on 60 Vbeta primers (plus 13 Jbeta primers). Generated by immunoSEQ multiplex PCR, the TCRdb table keeps only in-frame clones and is missing some. The sample has about 180,000 clones; around four fifths are singletons. The sample consisted of PBMCs. All receptors come from a woman in her twenties or thirties in good health and CMV-seronegative.

The chain employs TRBV18 and TRBJ2-2, with D hard to call. The V gene lost 0 bases and the J gene lost 0 bases, with 11 bases spanning the gap. Germline V gene sequence: CDR1 KGHSH, CDR2 LQKENI. This CDR3 region has 17 residues. For the CDR3, the DNA is TGTGCCAGCTCACCACCGTCGCGCAGGACGAACACCGGGGAGCTGTTTTTT. Protein product: CASSPPSRRTNTGELFF.

The V and J genes are TRBV19 and TRBJ2-2; 13 bases are shared with TRBD2. This CDR3 comprises 17 residues. With V trimmed by 4 bases and J by 0 bases, 2 bases remained unmatched. Germline loops: CDR1 LNHDA, CDR2 SQIVND (reference sequence). This CDR3 is CASSRTSGGTNTGELFF. CDR3 nucleotides: TGTGCCAGTAGTAGGACTAGCGGGGGAACGAACACCGGGGAGCTGTTTTTT.

V gene TRBV15 combines with J gene TRBJ1-2, with a tentative D call TRBD1 (5 bases). This CDR3 is built from 16 residues. Germline lookup yields CDR1 LNHNV and CDR2 YYDKDF (reference sequence). V lost 0 bases and J lost 6, with 17 bases in between. In DNA, the CDR3 is TGTGCCACCAGCAGAGATGGGACTGGTCAGAGGGATGGCTACACCTTC. This translates into CATSRDGTGQRDGYTF.

CDR3 sequence (DNA): TGTGCTAGTGGTATAGCGGGGGGGATTTCTACAGATACGCAGTATTTT. Its translation: CASGIAGGISTDTQYF. The chain carries TRBV12-5 and TRBJ2-3, with TRBD2 identical over 11 bases. The CDR3 runs 16 residues. Germline V lookup: CDR1 LGHNT, CDR2 FRNRAP. V dropped 5 bases and J dropped 3; count of bases not matched to a gene: 7. Supplemented by reference TRBV12-5 and TRBJ2-3, the full variable domain reads DARVTQTPRHKVTEMGQEVTMRCQPILGHNTVFWYRQTMMQGLELLAYFRNRAPLDDSGMPKDRFSAEMPDATLATLKIQPSEPRDSAVYFCASGIAGGISTDTQYFGPGTRLTVL.

The chain has TRBV30 and TRBJ2-3; maybe TRBD1 (5 bases). Trimming removed 3 bases at V and 4 bases at J, with 11 bases between. CDR1 is GTSNPN, CDR2 SVGIG, per germline (reference sequence). This CDR3 is 13 amino acids long. This chain's CDR3 is CAWSSAGPDTQYF. In nucleotides, the CDR3 is TGTGCCTGGAGCTCCGCAGGGCCAGATACGCAGTATTTT.